The T cell receptor beta chain described here comes from a study of T cell responses to AZD1222 COVID-19 vaccine. Trimming shortened V by 5 bases and J by 0 bases, and 14 bases separated the two germline ends. Looked up from germline, CDR1 is MNHEY and CDR2 is SVGEGT. This CDR3 region has 16 residues. Produced via immunoSEQ multiplex PCR; TCRdb's table is partial and in-frame only. The table lists approximately 100,000 clones, over 75% of them singletons, with approximately 5% in the top ten. Sample: peripheral blood, taken 28 days after the second AZD1222 dose. The source of this sequence is an adult who received the AZD1222 COVID-19 vaccine. The chain recombines TRBV6-2 or TRBV6-3 with TRBJ1-5, with a weak D call TRBD1 (5 bases). The CDR3 reads CASSPRTGGSNQPQHF. The CDR3 DNA is TGTGCCAGCAGTCCGAGGACCGGGGGTAGCAATCAGCCCCAGCATTTT.